These 29 T cell receptor beta chains share one sample of origin, sequenced in a study of cytomegalovirus exposure and HLA in healthy donors. PCR employed 60 Vbeta and 13 Jbeta primers. Generated by immunoSEQ multiplex PCR, the TCRdb table keeps only in-frame clones and is missing some. This sample has about 190,000 clones, with 81% found just once. Sequenced material: PBMCs. These receptors all stem from a man aged 40-50 years in good health and CMV-seropositive.

The DNA of the CDR3 is TGTGCCAGCAGCCCGTTGAGGAGCACTGAAGCTTTCTTT. It yields the protein CASSPLRSTEAFF. This rearrangement joins TRBV5-6 to TRBJ1-1, with D unresolved. The germline V gene has CDR1 SGHDT and CDR2 YYEEEE. This CDR3 is 13 amino acids long. The ends were cut back, 4 bases at V and 4 bases at J, with 11 bases in the middle.

The chain has TRBV2 and TRBJ1-5, with 8 bases fitting TRBD1. V lost 5 bases to trimming and J lost 4 bases; unmatched junction nucleotides: 10. The CDR3 spans 16 residues. Germline V lookup: CDR1 SNHLY, CDR2 FYNNEI. The CDR3 loop is CASSKGQGEWNQPQHF. DNA for the CDR3: TGTGCCAGCAGTAAAGGACAGGGTGAGTGGAATCAGCCCCAGCATTTT.

The J gene is TRBJ2-3, the V gene TRBV11-3; TRBD2 matches 10 bases. Germline V CDR1 and CDR2: SGHNT, YENEEA. Losses at the gene ends were 1 base for V and 6 bases for J; bases not matched to a gene: 7. The CDR3 loop spans 16 amino acids. This chain's CDR3 is CASSLGTLAGVDTQYF. CDR3 bases: TGTGCCAGCAGCTTAGGCACTCTAGCGGGGGTTGATACGCAGTATTTT.

This chain joins TRBV7-7 and TRBJ2-5, with 10 bases fitting TRBD2. The CDR3 runs 15 residues. Trimming at V came to 5 bases and at J to 5 bases, leaving 8 bases not matched to a gene. Germline V CDR1 and CDR2: SSHAT, FNYEAQ (reference sequence). The CDR3 sequence: CASSPTGLAKETQYF. Here the CDR3 DNA reads TGTGCCAGCAGCCCCACGGGACTAGCGAAGGAGACCCAGTACTTC.

In nucleotides, the CDR3 is TGCGCCAGCAGCTTACCGGGGGGGGGAACCCAAGAGACCCAGTACTTC. Its protein is CASSLPGGGTQETQYF. The chain couples TRBV5-1 to TRBJ2-5, with 8 nucleotides matching TRBD2. Germline V gives CDR1 SGHRS, CDR2 YFSETQ. V shed 2 bases, J shed 1 base, and the junction held 7 bases outside the gene matches. The CDR3 runs 16 residues.

The J gene is TRBJ1-2, the V gene TRBV15; D is unresolved. The germline V and J ends were trimmed by 0 bases and 5 bases, with 10 bases remaining between them. The CDR3 length is 14 residues. Germline loops: CDR1 LNHNV, CDR2 YYDKDF (reference sequence). This CDR3 is CATSRDLGEYGYTF. DNA of the CDR3: TGTGCCACCAGCAGAGACCTTGGGGAGTATGGCTACACCTTC. Full variable domain (outside the CDR3, taken from reference TRBV15 and TRBJ1-2): DAMVIQNPRYQVTQFGKPVTLSCSQTLNHNVMYWYQQKSSQAPKLLFHYYDKDFNNEADTPDNFQSRRPNTSFCFLDIRSPGLGDTAMYLCATSRDLGEYGYTFGSGTRLTVV.

This clone appeared a single time. The DNA for the CDR3 is TGTGCCAGCAGCTTAGAGGACAGAGCTCCCTATGGCTACACCTTC. Amino acids: CASSLEDRAPYGYTF. The chain couples TRBV11-2 to TRBJ1-2; weak D call: TRBD1 (6 bases). Germline V CDR1 and CDR2: SGHAT, FQNNGV. The V end was cut by 0 bases, the J end by 4 bases, with 12 bases between. This CDR3 has 15 residues.

The chain carries TRBV27 and TRBJ2-7; D is unclear. This CDR3 has 11 residues. Looked up from germline, CDR1 is MNHEY and CDR2 is SMNVEV (reference sequence). Trimming took 3 bases from V and 6 from J, leaving 6 bases between them. In DNA, the CDR3 is TGTGCCAGCAGTTTGAACTCCGAGCAGTACTTC. Encoded protein: CASSLNSEQYF.

The chain recombines TRBV6-5 with TRBJ1-2; 8 bases match TRBD1. The trim removed 5 bases at V and 4 bases at J, leaving 6 bases unmatched. The CDR3 contains 14 residues. CDR1 and CDR2 from the germline V gene are MNHEY and SVGAGI. The CDR3 loop is CASSVNTGGYGYTF. CDR3 coding DNA: TGTGCCAGCAGTGTCAATACAGGGGGCTATGGCTACACCTTC.

V gene TRBV6-6 combines with J gene TRBJ2-5; TRBD1 might be the D (5 bases). Germline V gives CDR1 MNHNY, CDR2 SVGAGI (reference sequence). The CDR3 is made up of 15 amino acids. V dropped 6 bases and J dropped 11 bases, with 25 bases sitting between them. The CDR3, as DNA: TGTGCCAGCAGAGGGGTAGTGTTCTTGAAACTGGAGCAGTACTTC. Its protein is CASRGVVFLKLEQYF.

In this sample, this clone turned up a few times. The J gene is TRBJ2-2, the V gene TRBV15; tentatively, D is TRBD2 (5 bases). Germline V gives CDR1 LNHNV, CDR2 YYDKDF (reference sequence). CDR3 size: 14 residues. The V and J ends lost 5 bases and 0 bases respectively, with 7 bases between them. The CDR3 sequence: CATSVLANTGELFF. CDR3 coding DNA: TGTGCCACCAGCGTACTAGCGAACACCGGGGAGCTGTTTTTT.

This clone has only one observation. The chain combines TRBV5-1 with TRBJ2-5; TRBD2 matches 10 bases. Germline CDR1 and CDR2: SGHRS and YFSETQ. This CDR3 comprises 18 residues. J gave up 1 base and V 3 bases, and 12 bases lay outside the gene matches. The CDR3 coding sequence is TGCGCCAGCAGCTCCAGCGGGGGGGCCTCTCTTTCCCAAGAGACCCAGTACTTC. Translation gives CASSSSGGASLSQETQYF.

The chain combines TRBV10-3 with TRBJ2-1, with D possibly being TRBD2 (5 bases). The CDR3 extends over 15 amino acids. The V and J ends lost 10 bases and 0 bases respectively, with 16 bases between them. The germline V gene has CDR1 ENHRY and CDR2 SYGVKD. CDR3 sequence reads: CATLPTTSSYNEQFF. The CDR3 nucleotides read TGTGCCACCCTACCGACTACGAGCTCCTACAATGAGCAGTTCTTC.

This clone was recorded once. The chain employs TRBV18 and TRBJ2-7; 7 bases align to TRBD2. The CDR3 is 16 amino acids. After removal of 3 bases from V and 5 bases from J, the junction contained 13 bases not matched to a gene. Germline CDR1 and CDR2: KGHSH and LQKENI. CDR3 protein: CASSPDRREGRDEQYF. The DNA for the CDR3 is TGTGCCAGCTCACCGGACCGCAGGGAGGGGAGAGACGAGCAGTACTTC.

This chain connects TRBV7-6 to TRBJ2-5; maybe TRBD2 (5 bases). V was trimmed by 6 bases and J by 5 bases, leaving 19 bases between them. From germline, CDR1 is SGHVS and CDR2 FNYEAQ. This CDR3 is 15 amino acids long. The CDR3 loop reads CASSRTRVVGETQYF. The CDR3 DNA sequence: TGTGCCAGCAGTAGGACTCGAGTGGTCGGGGAGACCCAGTACTTC.

This chain joins TRBV5-1 and TRBJ1-4; no clear D. With 0 bases removed from V and 5 bases from J, the gap between germline ends came to 8 bases. Germline lookup yields CDR1 SGHRS and CDR2 YFSETQ. The CDR3 sequence is 14 residues long. CDR3 bases: TGCGCCAGCAGCTTGGGAGATCGGAATGAAAAACTGTTTTTT. It yields the protein CASSLGDRNEKLFF. Full variable domain (missing parts from reference TRBV5-1 and TRBJ1-4): KAGVTQTPRYLIKTRGQQVTLSCSPISGHRSVSWYQQTPGQGLQFLFEYFSETQRNKGNFPGRFSGRQFSNSRSEMNVSTLELGDSALYLCASSLGDRNEKLFFGSGTQLSVL.

The chain employs TRBV5-1 and TRBJ1-1; TRBD1 is a possible D gene (5 bases). The CDR3 consists of 15 residues. With 2 bases removed from V and 3 bases from J, the gap between germline ends came to 14 bases. Germline CDR1 is SGHRS and CDR2 is YFSETQ. The CDR3 nucleotides are TGCGCCAGCAGCTTAGCCGGGGGGTGGGACACTGAAGCTTTCTTT. Residues: CASSLAGGWDTEAFF.

The V call is TRBV19, the J call TRBJ2-7, with unresolved D. The CDR3 totals 12 residues. The germline V gene encodes CDR1 LNHDA and CDR2 SQIVND (reference sequence). The V end was cut by 10 bases, the J end by 0 bases, with 10 bases between. CDR3 residues: CATASSSYEQYF. In DNA form, the CDR3 reads TGTGCCACGGCCTCTAGCTCCTACGAGCAGTACTTC.

The rearrangement links TRBV5-4 to TRBJ2-2; the match to TRBD2 covers 16 bases. The CDR3 consists of 17 residues. J lost 5 bases, V lost 2 bases, and 3 bases had no gene match. Germline V lookup: CDR1 SGHNT, CDR2 YYREEE (reference sequence). CDR3 residues: CASSFGTSGGATGELFF. CDR3 bases: TGTGCCAGCAGCTTCGGGACTAGCGGGGGGGCAACCGGGGAGCTGTTTTTT.

This clone was counted a single time. J is TRBJ1-1 and V is TRBV11-2; 9 positions agree with TRBD1. With V trimmed by 5 bases and J by 5 bases, 9 bases remained unmatched. The CDR3 covers 15 residues. Germline V CDR1 and CDR2: SGHAT, FQNNGV. As DNA, the CDR3 is TGTGCCAGCAGCGACTCCGGGACAGGGTGGACTGAAGCTTTCTTT. Translating it yields CASSDSGTGWTEAFF.

The gene calls are TRBV7-2 and TRBJ2-3, with 9 bases lining up with TRBD2. The CDR3 is 15 residues long. The trim removed 5 bases at V and 2 bases at J, leaving 5 bases unmatched. Germline CDR1 SGHTA, CDR2 FQGNSA. The CDR3 DNA reads as TGTGCCAGCAGCACCTCTAGCGGGATCACAGATACGCAGTATTTT. It specifies CASSTSSGITDTQYF.

This clone showed up just once. The chain combines TRBV7-8 with TRBJ1-1, with D tentatively TRBD1 (6 bases). V was pared by 2 bases and J by 7 bases, with 17 bases between. The CDR3 covers 15 residues. In germline, CDR1 is SGHVS, CDR2 FQNEAQ. Written as DNA, the CDR3 is TGTGCCAGCAGCTTAATGGGCGGGGGGGACAATGAAGCTTTCTTT. It encodes CASSLMGGGDNEAFF.

This chain joins TRBV7-2 and TRBJ2-1, with 9 positions matching TRBD2. This CDR3 has 16 amino acids. Germline loops: CDR1 SGHTA, CDR2 FQGNSA. V was clipped by 5 bases and J by 2 bases; unmatched bases: 7. The CDR3 protein is CASSTGLAKAYNEQFF. Written as DNA, the CDR3 is TGTGCCAGCAGCACCGGACTAGCGAAAGCCTACAATGAGCAGTTCTTC.

The V gene is TRBV13, the J gene TRBJ1-1; 10 bases map to TRBD1. The trim removed 5 bases at V and 11 bases at J, leaving 11 bases unmatched. Per germline, CDR1 PRHDT and CDR2 FYEKMQ (reference sequence). The CDR3 has 14 residues. The CDR3: CASSRRPGTGDAFF. The CDR3 DNA reads as TGTGCCAGCAGCCGTAGGCCCGGGACAGGGGACGCTTTCTTT.

The chain employs TRBV15 and TRBJ1-1; TRBD1 agrees at 8 bases. The V gene's germline CDR1 is LNHNV and CDR2 YYDKDF (reference sequence). The CDR3 loop spans 17 amino acids. V shed 0 bases, J shed 2 bases, and the junction held 8 bases outside the gene matches. The CDR3, as DNA: TGTGCCACCAGCAGAGATGGTCACAGGGGGTTAAACACTGAAGCTTTCTTT. Protein product: CATSRDGHRGLNTEAFF.

In nucleotides, the CDR3 is TGTGCCAGCAGCCCTCGCCTGGAGCAGGGACTAGCGGCAGATACGCAGTATTTT. Protein product: CASSPRLEQGLAADTQYF. V and J are TRBV9 and TRBJ2-3; 11 bases agree with TRBD2. Germline CDR1 reads SGDLS; CDR2 reads YYNGEE. The CDR3 has 18 amino acids. The V and J ends lost 4 bases and 4 bases, in that order; junction bases with no gene match: 14.

This clone came up once. The gene calls are TRBV25-1 and TRBJ2-3; a possible D gene is TRBD2 (7 bases). The CDR3 consists of 15 residues. Germline lookup yields CDR1 MGHDK and CDR2 SYGVNS. Trimming removed 2 bases at V and 10 bases at J, with 19 bases between. This CDR3 reads CASSEMRGGEWPQYF. The CDR3 DNA follows: TGTGCCAGCAGTGAAATGAGGGGGGGGGAGTGGCCGCAGTATTTT.

The V gene is TRBV5-1, the J gene TRBJ1-4; 9 bases match TRBD1. This CDR3 has 13 residues. CDR1 and CDR2 (germline): SGHRS, YFSETQ. J lost 7 bases, V lost 4 bases, and 2 bases had no gene match. The CDR3 reads CASSAGQGEKLFF. The CDR3, as DNA: TGCGCCAGCAGCGCGGGACAGGGTGAAAAACTGTTTTTT.

The gene calls are TRBV7-2 and TRBJ2-5; tentatively, D is TRBD2 (5 bases). The CDR3 covers 14 residues. V shed 5 bases and J shed 4 bases, with 14 bases lying between them. Germline V gene sequence: CDR1 SGHTA, CDR2 FQGNSA. CDR3 nucleotide sequence: TGTGCCAGCAGCCCCCGGGATCCCAGAGAGACCCAGTACTTC. Encoded protein: CASSPRDPRETQYF. The full variable domain, its missing parts supplied by reference TRBV7-2 and TRBJ2-5, is GAGVSQSPSNKVTEKGKDVELRCDPISGHTALYWYRQSLGQGLEFLIYFQGNSAPDKSGLPSDRFSAERTGGSVSTLTIQRTQQEDSAVYLCASSPRDPRETQYFGPGTRLLVL.